This TCR beta chain was identified during a study of blood T cell repertoires in COVID-19. In the original analysis: Amplification of reference gene primers provided the estimated nucleated cell counts. The data were produced by immunoSEQ multiplex PCR, yet TCRdb's version contains in-frame clones alone and is incomplete. That table gives V, J and clone size, and the DNA gave D and trimming. The sample has over 300,000 clones; 86% are singletons. V lost 3 bases, J lost 10 bases, and 12 bases stayed unmatched. The CDR3 length is 15 residues. Germline V gene sequence: CDR1 SGDLS, CDR2 YYNGEE. The sequenced sample was PBMCs or T cells enriched from blood (not recorded which). The origin of this receptor is a woman younger than 35 who had recovered from COVID-19. The rearrangement uses TRBV9 and TRBJ2-1; TRBD1 matches 8 bases. The DNA for the CDR3 is TGTGCCAGCAGCGCGGACGACAGGGGTATGAACGAGCAGTTCTTC. Its protein is CASSADDRGMNEQFF.